This T cell receptor beta chain was sequenced in a study of T-cell reconstitution after alpha-beta-depleted transplantation in children. This CDR3 is built from 15 residues. Deletions cut 1 base from V and 1 base from J, with 11 bases between. CDR1 and CDR2 (germline): SGHRS, YFSETQ. Researchers prepared the TCRbeta library using unique molecular identifiers, the study reports. In TCRdb, the PCR reads were re-called with MiXCR into one record per CDR3 protein. Among 350,000 to 500,000 distinct CDR3 sequences listed, 43% were seen once. The specimen was PBMCs, collected before TCRalphabeta/CD19-depleted stem cell transplant. The source is a girl aged 2 to 10 with aplastic anemia, due to receive a stem cell transplant. The J gene is TRBJ2-5, the V gene TRBV5-1; the D gene is possibly TRBD1 (5 bases). Here the CDR3 reads CASSLQPGPQETQYF. The CDR3, as DNA: TGCGCCAGCAGCTTGCAACCAGGGCCCCAAGAGACCCAGTACTTC.